This is a list of T cell receptor beta chains from one sample in a study of cytomegalovirus exposure and HLA in healthy donors. Measured with immunoSEQ multiplex PCR; TCRdb has only the in-frame clones, and not every one. The data show about 82,000 clones, 70% to 85% seen once. Sequenced sample: PBMCs. Source of these receptors: a man between 65 and 79 years old in good health and CMV-seropositive. The CDR3 runs from the conserved cysteine through the conserved F or W. D genes are given only for firm matches. Clone size appears in some rows only: once, few, many, or a class for an expanded clone.

V: TRBV6-5; D: TRBD1; J: TRBJ1-2; size: NA; DNA: TGTGCCAGCAGGGGTGGACAGGAACGCTACTATGGCTACACCTTC; CDR3: CASRGGQERYYGYTF
V: TRBV28; D: TRBD1; J: TRBJ1-2; size: NA; DNA: TGTGCCAGCAGTACCACCGGGACAGGGGGTGGCTACACCTTC; CDR3: CASSTTGTGGGYTF
V: TRBV5-4; D: NA; J: TRBJ2-7; size: NA; DNA: TGTGCCAGCAGCCAGGGCCAGGACTCCTACGAGCAGTACTTC; CDR3: CASSQGQDSYEQYF
V: TRBV5-1; D: NA; J: TRBJ1-2; size: NA; DNA: TGCGCCAGCAGCCCTACTCAGGGGCTGAACTATGGCTACACCTTC; CDR3: CASSPTQGLNYGYTF
V: TRBV10-1; D: TRBD1; J: TRBJ1-2; size: NA; DNA: TGCGCCAGCAGTGAGTGGACAGGCAACGGCTACACCTTC; CDR3: CASSEWTGNGYTF
V: TRBV19; D: TRBD1; J: TRBJ1-2; size: NA; DNA: TGTGCCAGTAGTGCAGGGGGCGGCTATGGCTACACCTTC; CDR3: CASSAGGGYGYTF
V: TRBV15; D: NA; J: TRBJ2-3; size: NA; DNA: TGTGCCACCAGCTGGCGACACACAGATACGCAGTATTTT; CDR3: CATSWRHTDTQYF
V: TRBV9; D: NA; J: TRBJ2-3; size: NA; DNA: TGTGCCAGCAGCCCTGCGGCAGATACGCAGTATTTT; CDR3: CASSPAADTQYF
V: TRBV6-1; D: TRBD1; J: TRBJ1-4; size: medium-sized; DNA: TGTGCCAGCAGTGAACAGGGGGGAAGTGAAAAACTGTTTTTT; CDR3: CASSEQGGSEKLFF
V: TRBV27; D: TRBD1; J: TRBJ2-5; size: NA; DNA: TGTGCCAGCAGACAGACAGGGCAAGAGACCCAGTACTTC; CDR3: CASRQTGQETQYF
V: TRBV19; D: TRBD1; J: TRBJ1-2; size: NA; DNA: TGTGCCAGTAGTATAAACAGGGGCGTCTATGGCTACACCTTC; CDR3: CASSINRGVYGYTF
V: TRBV7-6; D: TRBD2; J: TRBJ2-5; size: few; DNA: TGTGCCAGCGAGTCCGGGCGGGGGGGTAAAAAGGAGACCCAGTACTTC; CDR3: CASESGRGGKKETQYF
V: TRBV7-3; D: TRBD1; J: TRBJ1-2; size: NA; DNA: TGTGCCAGCAGCTTAAAACGGACAGGGGCCGGCTACACCTTC; CDR3: CASSLKRTGAGYTF
V: TRBV28; D: NA; J: TRBJ2-5; size: NA; DNA: TGTGCCAGCAGACCGGGGGGCGTATTGGAGACCCAGTACTTC; CDR3: CASRPGGVLETQYF
V: TRBV11-2; D: NA; J: TRBJ2-3; size: NA; DNA: TGTGCCAGCAGCTTATCACTAGTCACAGATACGCAGTATTTT; CDR3: CASSLSLVTDTQYF
V: TRBV27; D: NA; J: TRBJ1-5; size: NA; DNA: TGTGCCAGCAGTTTAGGGGGGAACAATCAGCCCCAGCATTTT; CDR3: CASSLGGNNQPQHF
V: TRBV11-2; D: NA; J: TRBJ1-1; size: NA; DNA: TGTGCCAGCAGCTCTAGAGACACTGAAGCTTTCTTT; CDR3: CASSSRDTEAFF
V: TRBV7-9; D: NA; J: TRBJ2-5; size: NA; DNA: TGTGCCAGCAGCTTTGGCATACAAGAGACCCAGTACTTC; CDR3: CASSFGIQETQYF
V: TRBV2; D: TRBD2; J: TRBJ2-7; size: NA; DNA: TGTGCCAGCAGTGAATTCGAGCGGGAGCAGCAGTACTTC; CDR3: CASSEFEREQQYF
V: TRBV6-5; D: TRBD2; J: TRBJ2-3; size: NA; DNA: TGTGCCAGCAGTTACTACGGGGGGGAGTCAGATACGCAGTATTTT; CDR3: CASSYYGGESDTQYF
V: TRBV11-2; D: NA; J: TRBJ2-7; size: NA; DNA: TGTGCCAGCAGCTTCGCCGAGGGAGACTCCTACGAGCAGTACTTC; CDR3: CASSFAEGDSYEQYF
V: TRBV6-4; D: TRBD1; J: TRBJ2-6; size: NA; DNA: TGTGCCAGCAGTGCAGACAGGGCTGGGGCCAACGTCCTGACTTTC; CDR3: CASSADRAGANVLTF
V: TRBV4-1; D: TRBD2; J: TRBJ2-7; size: NA; DNA: TGCGCCAGCAGCCTCCTAGCGGGGGTCTACGAGCAGTACTTC; CDR3: CASSLLAGVYEQYF
V: TRBV30; D: TRBD1; J: TRBJ2-1; size: NA; DNA: TGTGCCTGGAGTCCAGGGGGCGGACGGCAGTTCTTC; CDR3: CAWSPGGGRQFF
V: TRBV19; D: NA; J: TRBJ1-2; size: NA; DNA: TGTGCCAGTAGTCTGCGTGAGGCGGTCTATGGCTACACCTTC; CDR3: CASSLREAVYGYTF
V: TRBV25-1; D: TRBD2; J: TRBJ2-1; size: NA; DNA: TGTGCCAGCAGTGAAGGGACTAGCGGGGGCTCCTACAATGAGCAGTTCTTC; CDR3: CASSEGTSGGSYNEQFF
V: TRBV10-1; D: NA; J: TRBJ1-1; size: NA; DNA: TGCGCCAGCAGTTCCGGGACTGAGGGGAACACTGAAGCTTTCTTT; CDR3: CASSSGTEGNTEAFF
V: TRBV19; D: NA; J: TRBJ1-1; size: NA; DNA: TGTGCCAGTAGTATCGGGAGGAACACTGAAGCTTTCTTT; CDR3: CASSIGRNTEAFF
V: TRBV5-1; D: NA; J: TRBJ2-2; size: NA; DNA: TGCGCCAGCAGCCTGACAGTACCGAACACCGGGGAGCTGTTTTTT; CDR3: CASSLTVPNTGELFF
V: TRBV5-1; D: TRBD2; J: TRBJ2-5; size: NA; DNA: TGCGCCAGCAGGACTAGCGGGGGGGAGACCCAGTACTTC; CDR3: CASRTSGGETQYF
V: TRBV9; D: NA; J: TRBJ1-1; size: NA; DNA: TGTGCCAGCAGCGTAGACGGCTTCGCAGGGGCTTTCTTT; CDR3: CASSVDGFAGAFF
V: TRBV27; D: NA; J: TRBJ1-2; size: NA; DNA: TGTGCCAGCAGTTTATCAGGCGGCCTCGATGGCTACACCTTC; CDR3: CASSLSGGLDGYTF
V: TRBV6-6; D: NA; J: TRBJ2-5; size: NA; DNA: TGTGCCAGCAGTTACTCGAGCCCAACCGAGGAGACCCAGTACTTC; CDR3: CASSYSSPTEETQYF
V: TRBV7-9; D: NA; J: TRBJ2-3; size: NA; DNA: TGTGCCAGCAGCTTAGCTAGCCTCACAGATACGCAGTATTTT; CDR3: CASSLASLTDTQYF
V: TRBV5-4; D: TRBD2; J: TRBJ2-5; size: NA; DNA: TGTGCCAGCAGCTTGGAGGGGACTAGCGGAGAGACCCAGTACTTC; CDR3: CASSLEGTSGETQYF
V: TRBV28; D: TRBD2; J: TRBJ2-2; size: NA; DNA: TGTGCCAGCAGTTTAAGGCTTTCTAGCGGGGTCACCGGGGAGCTGTTTTTT; CDR3: CASSLRLSSGVTGELFF
V: TRBV14; D: NA; J: TRBJ2-2; size: once; DNA: TGTGCCAGCAGCCAACGACGGGACACCGGGGAGCTGTTTTTT; CDR3: CASSQRRDTGELFF